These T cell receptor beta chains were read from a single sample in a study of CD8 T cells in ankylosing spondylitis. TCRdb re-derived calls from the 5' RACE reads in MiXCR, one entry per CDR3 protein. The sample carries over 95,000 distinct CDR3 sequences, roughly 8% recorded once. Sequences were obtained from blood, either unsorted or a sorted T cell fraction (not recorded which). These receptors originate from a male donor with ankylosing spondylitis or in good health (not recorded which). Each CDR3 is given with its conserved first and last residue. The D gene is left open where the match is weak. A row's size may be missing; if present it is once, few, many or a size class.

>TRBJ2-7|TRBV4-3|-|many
TGCGCCAGCAGCCAAGCTGGGCTCTACGAGCAGTACTTC
CASSQAGLYEQYF
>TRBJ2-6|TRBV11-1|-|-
TGTGCCAGCAGCTTACGGCCAGGCCGGGGTCCTGGGGCCAACGTCCTGACTTTC
CASSLRPGRGPGANVLTF
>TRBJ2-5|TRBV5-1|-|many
TGCGCCAGCAGCTTGGAGGGTTTGGAGACCCAGTACTTC
CASSLEGLETQYF
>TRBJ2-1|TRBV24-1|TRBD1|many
TGTGCCACCAGTGATGGACAGGGAGGCGAGCAGTTCTTC
CATSDGQGGEQFF
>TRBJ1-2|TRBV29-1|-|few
TGCAGCGTTGCAGTGGTATACGGCTACACCTTC
CSVAVVYGYTF
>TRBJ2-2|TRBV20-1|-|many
TGCAGTGCTAGAGAGGGGTCGGGGATTAACACCGGGGAGCTGTTTTTT
CSAREGSGINTGELFF
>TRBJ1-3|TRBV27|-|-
TGTGCCAGCAGTTTTCGACAGCCTGGAAGCACCATATATTTT
CASSFRQPGSTIYF
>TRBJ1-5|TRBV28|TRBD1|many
TGTGCCAGCAGCTCCGACAGGGGGCTTCAGCCCCAGCATTTT
CASSSDRGLQPQHF
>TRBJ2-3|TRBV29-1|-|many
TGCAGCGTTGAAGGGCCGGGGTCAGATACGCAGTATTTT
CSVEGPGSDTQYF
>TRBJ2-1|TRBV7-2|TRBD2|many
TGTGCCACCGAGGGCGGGAGCTCCTACAATGAGCAGTTCTTC
CATEGGSSYNEQFF
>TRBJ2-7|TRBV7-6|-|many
TGTGCCAGCAGCTCGCGGGACACCCTAAGCGGCGATGCCTACGAGCAGTACTTC
CASSSRDTLSGDAYEQYF
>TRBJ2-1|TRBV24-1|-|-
TGTGCCACCAGTGATTCCCAATACAATGAGCAGTTCTTC
CATSDSQYNEQFF
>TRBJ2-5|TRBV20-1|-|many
TGCAGTGCTAGGGGGACTGGCCAAGAGACCCAGTACTTC
CSARGTGQETQYF
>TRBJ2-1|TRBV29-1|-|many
TGCAGCGTTGAGAGCCCAGAAAACTACAATGAGCAGTTCTTC
CSVESPENYNEQFF
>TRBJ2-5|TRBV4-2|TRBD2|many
TGTGCCAGCAGCCAACTTAGCGGGACCCAAGAGACCCAGTACTTC
CASSQLSGTQETQYF
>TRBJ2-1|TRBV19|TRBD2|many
TGTGCCTCCCAGGCGGGGGGGATCGACAATGAGCAGTTCTTC
CASQAGGIDNEQFF
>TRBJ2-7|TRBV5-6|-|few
TGTGCCAGCAGCTTTGAACCCCACGAGCAGTACTTC
CASSFEPHEQYF
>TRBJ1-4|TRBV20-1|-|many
TGCAGTGCTATCGTAGGCGGGGGGTTTGAAAAACTGTTTTTT
CSAIVGGGFEKLFF
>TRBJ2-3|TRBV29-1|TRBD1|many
TGCAGCGCCCTACAAGGACAGGGCACAGATACGCAGTATTTT
CSALQGQGTDTQYF
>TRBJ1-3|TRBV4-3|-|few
TGCGCCAGCAGCCCCTGGAACGGAAACACCATATATTTT
CASSPWNGNTIYF
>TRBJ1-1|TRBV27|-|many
TGTGCCAGCAGTCCGGTCCCGGGGGTGGGCCACACTGAAGCTTTCTTT
CASSPVPGVGHTEAFF
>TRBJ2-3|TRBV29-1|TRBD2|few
TGCAGCGTTGAACTGGCGGGGGGGAACAGAGCTACGCAGTATTTT
CSVELAGGNRATQYF
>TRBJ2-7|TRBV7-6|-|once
TGTGCCAGCAGCTTAACAGCGACCACCTACGAGCAGTACTTC
CASSLTATTYEQYF
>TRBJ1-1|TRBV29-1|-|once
TGCAGCGTAGATATGTACACTGAAGCTTTCTTT
CSVDMYTEAFF
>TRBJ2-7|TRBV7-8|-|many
TGTGCCAGCAGCTTACAGAACTCCTACGAGCAGTACTTC
CASSLQNSYEQYF
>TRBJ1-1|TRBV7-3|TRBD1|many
TGTGCCAGCAGCCCCCGACAGGGGGCGAACACTGAAGCTTTCTTT
CASSPRQGANTEAFF
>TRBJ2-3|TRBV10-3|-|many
TGTGCCATCGGACAGAATACGCAGTATTTT
CAIGQNTQYF
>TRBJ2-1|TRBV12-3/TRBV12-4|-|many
TGTGCCAGCAGTTTAGAGGGATCTCACATTGAGCAGTTCTTC
CASSLEGSHIEQFF
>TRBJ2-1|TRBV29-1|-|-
TGCAGCGTTGGACGGACTCAAGGCTTTGAGCAGTTCTTC
CSVGRTQGFEQFF
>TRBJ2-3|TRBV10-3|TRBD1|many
TGTGCCACCCTCGACAGGGGAGCCACAGATACGCAGTATTTT
CATLDRGATDTQYF
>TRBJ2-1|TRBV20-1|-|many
TGCAGTGTACTACAAACTAACAGTTGGGAACGCTTC
CSVLQTNSWERF
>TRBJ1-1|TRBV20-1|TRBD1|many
TGCAGTGCAGCGGACAGGGGACGTTACAAGGGGACTGAAGCTTTCTTT
CSAADRGRYKGTEAFF
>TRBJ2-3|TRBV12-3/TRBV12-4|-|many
TGTGCCAGCAGGGGTGTACTAGGACCAGATACGCAGTATTTT
CASRGVLGPDTQYF
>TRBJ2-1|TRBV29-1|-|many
TGCAGCCTTAAGGCCACTCCGGGGGATGAGCAGTTCTTC
CSLKATPGDEQFF
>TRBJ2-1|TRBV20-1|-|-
TGCAGTGTCCCAGGGCAACGGGAGAGGAGCTACAATGAGCAGTTCTTC
CSVPGQRERSYNEQFF
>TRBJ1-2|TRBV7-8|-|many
TGTGCCAGCAGCCCTACAGGGTATGGCTACACCTTC
CASSPTGYGYTF
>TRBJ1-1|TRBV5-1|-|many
TGCGCCAGCGCCAAGTTCGGACAATCGCCGTTGAACACTGAAGCTTTCTTT
CASAKFGQSPLNTEAFF
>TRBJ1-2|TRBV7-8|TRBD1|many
TGTGCCAGCAGCTCGGAACCCGGGACAGTCAACTATGGCTACACCTTC
CASSSEPGTVNYGYTF
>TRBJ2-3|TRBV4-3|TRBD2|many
TGCGCCAGCAGCCAAGAGTTAGCGGGAGAAGATACGCAGTATTTT
CASSQELAGEDTQYF
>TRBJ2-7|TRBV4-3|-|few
TGCGCCAGCAGCCAAGACTCGACCCGCGAGCAGTACTTC
CASSQDSTREQYF
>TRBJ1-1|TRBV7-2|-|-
TGTGCCAGCAGCCGTAACCCTGGGGGGACTGAAGCTTTCTTT
CASSRNPGGTEAFF
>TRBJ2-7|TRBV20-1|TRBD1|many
TGCAGTGCTTTTGACCGACAGGGGGCCCGATCCTACGAGCAGTACTTC
CSAFDRQGARSYEQYF
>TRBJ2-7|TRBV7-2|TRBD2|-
TGTGCCAGCAGCTTAGTAGGGGGTCCTAGCGGGGGGTACGAGCAGTACTTC
CASSLVGGPSGGYEQYF
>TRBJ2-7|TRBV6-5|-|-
TGTGCCAGCAGTTACTCGAGTCGGCGGGATGCGGACGAGCAGTACTTC
CASSYSSRRDADEQYF
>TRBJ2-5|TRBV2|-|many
TGTGCCAGCACTCCCCAAGAGACCCAGTACTTC
CASTPQETQYF
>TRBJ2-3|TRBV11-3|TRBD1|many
TGTGCCAGCAGCTTAGTTCCTCTGGTAATGGGACAGGGGGCAAATACGCAGTATTTT
CASSLVPLVMGQGANTQYF
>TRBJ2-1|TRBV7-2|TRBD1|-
TGTGCCAGCAGCTTGAGACAGGGTGGCTCCTACAATGAGCAGTTCTTC
CASSLRQGGSYNEQFF
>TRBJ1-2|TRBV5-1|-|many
TGCGCCAGCAGCTTGGATCCGGGGGACTATGGCTACACCTTC
CASSLDPGDYGYTF
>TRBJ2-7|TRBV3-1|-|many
TGTGCCAGCAGCCAAGAAGGGCAGGATTACGAGCAGTACTTC
CASSQEGQDYEQYF
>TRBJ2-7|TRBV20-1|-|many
TGCAGTGCTAGACAAGGTTCGGTCTCCTACGAGCAGTACTTC
CSARQGSVSYEQYF
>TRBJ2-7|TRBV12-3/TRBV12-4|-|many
TGTGCCAGCAGTTCGGGGCAGTTCTACGAGCAGTACTTC
CASSSGQFYEQYF
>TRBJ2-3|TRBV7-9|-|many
TGTGCCAGCAGCCTCCTATACCGCACAGATACGCAGTATTTT
CASSLLYRTDTQYF
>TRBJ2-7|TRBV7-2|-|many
TGTGCCAGCAGCTCTTCCCGGTCGAAACCTTACGAGCAGTACTTC
CASSSSRSKPYEQYF
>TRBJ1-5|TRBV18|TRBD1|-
TGTGCCAGCTCACCGTCGGGGACAGGGGGCAATCAGCCCCAGCATTTT
CASSPSGTGGNQPQHF
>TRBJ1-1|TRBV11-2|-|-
TGTGCCGGCAGCCCCCGGGCAGCTCTGAACACTGAAGCTTTCTTT
CAGSPRAALNTEAFF